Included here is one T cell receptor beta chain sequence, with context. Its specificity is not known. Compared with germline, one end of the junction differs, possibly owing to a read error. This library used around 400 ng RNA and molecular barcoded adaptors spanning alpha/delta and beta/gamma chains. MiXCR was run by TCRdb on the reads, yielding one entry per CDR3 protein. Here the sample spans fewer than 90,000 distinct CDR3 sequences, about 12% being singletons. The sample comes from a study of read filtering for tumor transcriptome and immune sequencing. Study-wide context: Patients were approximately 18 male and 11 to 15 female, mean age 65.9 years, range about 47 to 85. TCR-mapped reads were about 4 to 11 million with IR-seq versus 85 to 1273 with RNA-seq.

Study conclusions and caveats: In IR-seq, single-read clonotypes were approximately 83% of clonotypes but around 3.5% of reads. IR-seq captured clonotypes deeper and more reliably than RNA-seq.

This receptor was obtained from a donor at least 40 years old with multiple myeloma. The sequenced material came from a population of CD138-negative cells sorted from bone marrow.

The DNA of the CDR3 is TGTGCCAGCAGTTTTGAACAGTCCTTCGAGCAGTACTTC. Protein product: CASSFEQSFEQYF. V usage is TRBV28 and J usage is TRBJ2-7, with no clear D. CDR1 is MDHEN, CDR2 SYDVKM, per germline. CDR3 length: 13 residues.